The T cell receptor (beta chain) described here comes from a study of blood T cell repertoires in COVID-19. Per the original data handling: Reference gene primer amplification yielded estimated nucleated cell counts. Repertoires were generated with immunoSEQ multiplex PCR, while TCRdb's copy carries only in-frame clones and drops some. V, J and clone size are those of that table, while D and trimming were read from the DNA. The sample has about 250,000 clones; roughly 90% are singletons. Per germline, CDR1 SGHTA and CDR2 FQGNSA. V gave up 5 bases and J gave up 7 bases; unmatched junction bases: 7. The CDR3 runs 15 residues.

V and J are TRBV7-2 and TRBJ2-1, with 11 bases fitting TRBD2. Sequences were obtained from PBMCs or T cells enriched from blood (not recorded which). This clonotype originated in a man aged 40-50 years who had recovered from COVID-19. CDR3 coding DNA: TGTGCCAGCAGCCTGGGGGGACTAGCGGTGAATGAGCAGTTCTTC. This sequence encodes CASSLGGLAVNEQFF.